Following are 29 T cell receptor beta chains from one sample sequenced in a study of blood T cell repertoires in COVID-19. The method was immunoSEQ multiplex PCR; TCRdb's version includes in-frame clones alone and lacks a portion of them. The table has about 43,000 clones, roughly 80% seen once. Sample: peripheral blood. The receptors derive from a woman aged 55 to 70 with acute or convalescent COVID-19.

This clone is a singleton in its sample. This sequence joins TRBV3-1 (or the pseudogene TRBV3-2) and TRBJ1-5; TRBD1 matches at 9 bases. V trimming: 5 bases; J trimming: 4 bases; junction bases outside the gene matches: 3. The CDR3 has 14 residues. Germline CDR1 reads LGHDT; CDR2 reads YNNKEL (reference sequence). The CDR3 nucleotides read TGTGCCAGCAGCTCCGGGACAGGGAATCAGCCCCAGCATTTT. It codes for CASSSGTGNQPQHF.

The genes are TRBV9 and TRBJ2-3, with 9 bases aligning to TRBD1. In germline, CDR1 is SGDLS, CDR2 YYNGEE. This CDR3 is built from 18 residues. J lost 0 bases, V lost 4 bases, and 12 bases had no gene match. This CDR3 is CASSSRGTGRGSTDTQYF. For the CDR3, the DNA is TGTGCCAGCAGCTCCCGGGGGACAGGGAGGGGTAGCACAGATACGCAGTATTTT. Based on the CDR3 plus reference TRBV9 and TRBJ2-3, the full variable domain is DSGVTQTPKHLITATGQRVTLRCSPRSGDLSVYWYQQSLDQGLQFLIQYYNGEERAKGNILERFSAQQFPDLHSELNLSSLELGDSALYFCASSSRGTGRGSTDTQYFGPGTRLTVL.

This clone was seen a handful of times. The V call is TRBV29-1, the J call TRBJ2-4; the match to TRBD1 covers 10 bases. After removal of 7 bases from V and 8 bases from J, the junction contained 5 bases not matched to a gene. The CDR3 sequence is 12 residues long. CDR1 and CDR2 (germline): SQVTM, ANQGSEA. CDR3 amino acids: CSARTGGDIQYF. The CDR3, as DNA: TGCAGCGCTAGGACAGGGGGTGACATTCAGTACTTC. The complete variable domain, with remaining parts taken from reference TRBV29-1 and TRBJ2-4, reads SAVISQKPSRDICQRGTSLTIQCQVDSQVTMMFWYRQQPGQSLTLIATANQGSEATYESGFVIDKFPISRPNLTFSTLTVSNMSPEDSSIYLCSARTGGDIQYFGAGTRLSVL.

The chain is built from TRBV18 and TRBJ1-4; no reliable D call. This CDR3 region has 12 residues. The ends were cut back, 8 bases at V and 8 bases at J, with 12 bases in the middle. Germline loops: CDR1 KGHSH, CDR2 LQKENI. The CDR3 sequence is CASQDGSEKLFF. CDR3 DNA sequence: TGTGCCAGCCAAGACGGGAGCGAAAAACTGTTTTTT.

The V call is TRBV19, the J call TRBJ2-1; D might be TRBD2 (5 bases). The germline V gene encodes CDR1 LNHDA and CDR2 SQIVND (reference sequence). Trimming shortened V by 3 bases and J by 4 bases, and 10 bases separated the two germline ends. The CDR3 spans 14 residues. The CDR3 DNA reads as TGTGCCAGTAGTATGGGCCAGCGGTACAATGAGCAGTTCTTC. Protein sequence: CASSMGQRYNEQFF.

V usage is TRBV9 and J usage is TRBJ2-3; tentatively, D is TRBD2 (7 bases). CDR3 length: 16 residues. The germline V gene encodes CDR1 SGDLS and CDR2 YYNGEE. Trimming took off 0 bases at V and 5 bases at J, with 16 bases between the two ends. CDR3 sequence (DNA): TGTGCCAGCAGCGTAGAGATCGGGGGGCCTTTAGATACGCAGTATTTT. Translation: CASSVEIGGPLDTQYF.

The rearrangement uses TRBV7-8 and TRBJ1-1; a possible D gene is TRBD1 (5 bases). Germline-derived CDR1 and CDR2 are SGHVS and FQNEAQ. V dropped 5 bases and J dropped 5 bases, with 24 bases sitting between them. The CDR3 is made up of 17 amino acids. CDR3 sequence: CASSRTARTGEGTEAFF. The CDR3 DNA is TGTGCCAGCAGCCGAACTGCCCGGACCGGGGAGGGGACTGAAGCTTTCTTT.

The chain couples TRBV29-1 to TRBJ1-1; no reliable D call. Germline V gene sequence: CDR1 SQVTM, CDR2 ANQGSEA. V was shortened by 6 bases and J by 4 bases, with 9 bases between the two germline ends. This CDR3 is 11 amino acids long. CDR3 region: CSVIEGTEAFF. The CDR3 nucleotides are TGCAGCGTGATAGAGGGCACTGAAGCTTTCTTT.

This clone showed up just a few times. The genes are TRBV7-9 and TRBJ2-3; TRBD2 matches at 8 bases. V was pared by 4 bases and J by 2 bases, with 11 bases of the junction left unmatched. The CDR3 consists of 17 residues. Germline V gene lookup returns CDR1 SEHNR and CDR2 FQNEAQ (reference sequence). The CDR3 sequence is CASSSAEAGAFTDTQYF. Written as DNA, the CDR3 is TGTGCCAGCAGCTCCGCCGAAGCGGGGGCGTTCACAGATACGCAGTATTTT.

V is TRBV30 and J is TRBJ1-6; no definite D call. V lost 4 bases and J 1 base, leaving 8 bases between the germline ends. This CDR3 spans 14 amino acids. CDR1 and CDR2 (germline): GTSNPN, SVGIG (reference sequence). CDR3: CAWNGNSYNSPLHF. CDR3 sequence (DNA): TGTGCCTGGAACGGGAATTCCTATAATTCACCCCTCCACTTT.

V and J are TRBV4-3 and TRBJ2-3; D remains ambiguous. Trimming took off 0 bases at V and 0 bases at J, with 7 bases between the two ends. Per the germline V gene, CDR1 is LGHNA and CDR2 is YSLEER. The CDR3 consists of 15 residues. CDR3 in amino acids: CASSQDWPSTDTQYF. In nucleotides, the CDR3 is TGCGCCAGCAGCCAAGACTGGCCTAGCACAGATACGCAGTATTTT.

This sequence joins TRBV25-1 and TRBJ2-7; weak D call: TRBD1 (6 bases). Germline lookup yields CDR1 MGHDK and CDR2 SYGVNS. The length of the CDR3 is 12 residues. Trimming took 4 bases from V and 4 from J, leaving 8 bases between them. The CDR3 sequence: CASSGTAYEQYF. Written as DNA, the CDR3 is TGTGCCAGCAGTGGGACAGCGTACGAGCAGTACTTC.

The V gene is TRBV5-4, the J gene TRBJ1-5; D remains ambiguous. Trimming took off 3 bases at V and 0 bases at J, with 10 bases between the two ends. From germline, CDR1 is SGHNT and CDR2 YYREEE (reference sequence). The CDR3 totals 15 residues. In DNA form, the CDR3 reads TGTGCCAGCAGCTGGAGACCGGGTAGCAATCAGCCCCAGCATTTT. Protein product: CASSWRPGSNQPQHF.

This clone came up a few times. The chain couples TRBV25-1 to TRBJ1-6; D ambiguous. Looked up from germline, CDR1 is MGHDK and CDR2 is SYGVNS. The CDR3 runs to 15 residues. Trimming pared 3 bases from V and 7 bases from J, leaving 13 bases between. This chain's CDR3 is CASSDATSQNSPLHF. CDR3 nucleotide sequence: TGTGCCAGCAGTGACGCTACCTCGCAAAATTCACCCCTCCACTTT. The full variable domain, completed using reference TRBV25-1 and TRBJ1-6, is EADIYQTPRYLVIGTGKKITLECSQTMGHDKMYWYQQDPGMELHLIHYSYGVNSTEKGDLSSESTVSRIRTEHFPLTLESARPSHTSQYLCASSDATSQNSPLHFGNGTRLTVT.

The CDR3 here is CASSNLGLAGMGEQFF. The CDR3 nucleotides read TGTGCCAGCAGCAACCTGGGACTAGCGGGGATGGGTGAGCAGTTCTTC. The V and J genes are TRBV7-8 and TRBJ2-1; TRBD2 matches 13 bases. The CDR3 is 16 amino acids. The junction had 10 bases not matched to a gene; V was cut back by 5 bases and J by 9 bases. Germline V lookup: CDR1 SGHVS, CDR2 FQNEAQ.

The chain uses TRBV19 and TRBJ2-3; maybe TRBD2 (6 bases). CDR1 and CDR2 (germline): LNHDA, SQIVND (reference sequence). The CDR3 extends over 14 amino acids. V shed 1 base and J shed 4 bases, with 9 bases lying between them. CDR3 amino acids: CASSIAPGADTQYF. The CDR3 coding sequence is TGTGCCAGTAGTATAGCGCCGGGGGCAGATACGCAGTATTTT.

The chain couples TRBV7-3 to TRBJ1-1; a possible D gene is TRBD1 (6 bases). The germline CDR1 and CDR2 sequences are SGHTA and FQGTGA. Trimming took 6 bases from V and 1 from J, leaving 9 bases between them. The CDR3 has 13 residues. The CDR3 DNA reads TGTGCCAGCAGTCCGGGACAGAACACTGAAGCTTTCTTT. It yields the protein CASSPGQNTEAFF.

This clone was observed a single time. The V call is TRBV10-3, the J call TRBJ2-3, with a weak D call TRBD1 (7 bases). The CDR3 totals 15 residues. V was cut by 5 bases and J by 0 bases, with 12 bases left in between. CDR1 ENHRY and CDR2 SYGVKD come from the germline V gene. The CDR3 coding sequence is TGTGCCATCAGTCCTCCAGGGGGGAGCACAGATACGCAGTATTTT. Translation gives CAISPPGGSTDTQYF.

The chain links TRBV7-9 to TRBJ1-1; D ambiguous. CDR1 is SEHNR and CDR2 is FQNEAQ in the germline V gene (reference sequence). Trimming shortened V by 7 bases and J by 7 bases, and 22 bases separated the two germline ends. The CDR3 sequence is 15 residues long. The CDR3 loop is CASKKTWARSGEAFF. The DNA for the CDR3 is TGTGCCAGCAAGAAGACATGGGCCCGATCAGGTGAAGCTTTCTTT.

This clone has a handful of counts. This chain uses TRBV7-9 with TRBJ2-1, with D possibly TRBD1 on 6 matching bases. V was clipped by 5 bases and J by 5 bases, with 19 bases between them. Germline V gene data show CDR1 as SEHNR and CDR2 as FQNEAQ (reference sequence). This CDR3 is 16 amino acids long. Written as DNA, the CDR3 is TGTGCCAGCAGCGCATCACTCGGGACAAATCACAATGAGCAGTTCTTC. It codes for CASSASLGTNHNEQFF. Based on the CDR3 plus reference TRBV7-9 and TRBJ2-1, the full variable domain is DTGVSQNPRHKITKRGQNVTFRCDPISEHNRLYWYRQTLGQGPEFLTYFQNEAQLEKSRLLSDRFSAERPKGSFSTLEIQRTEQGDSAMYLCASSASLGTNHNEQFFGPGTRLTVL.

The rearrangement joins TRBV7-2 to TRBJ2-1, with 8 positions matching TRBD2. CDR3 length equals 15 residues. Losses at the gene ends were 5 bases for V and 4 bases for J; bases not matched to a gene: 7. From germline, CDR1 is SGHTA and CDR2 FQGNSA. The CDR3 is CASSPPGGGYNEQFF. CDR3 DNA: TGTGCCAGCAGCCCCCCCGGGGGGGGTTACAATGAGCAGTTCTTC.

The table lists this clone with a few counts. The gene calls are TRBV6-5 and TRBJ1-3; D unresolved. The CDR3 has 15 amino acids. Looked up from germline, CDR1 is MNHEY and CDR2 is SVGAGI. V lost 6 bases and J 1 base, leaving 13 bases between the germline ends. The CDR3 here is CASSAVGSSGNTIYF. The CDR3 DNA sequence: TGTGCCAGCAGCGCCGTCGGGTCGTCTGGAAACACCATATATTTT.

The genes are TRBV24-1 and TRBJ2-3; D gene unclear. V lost 6 bases to trimming and J lost 6 bases, with 6 bases between them. Germline lookup yields CDR1 KGHDR and CDR2 SFDVKD. The CDR3 is 11 residues long. CDR3 amino acids: CATSLLDTQYF. In DNA, the CDR3 is TGTGCCACCAGTCTCCTGGATACGCAGTATTTT.

There are a few counts of this clone. V usage is TRBV5-1 and J usage is TRBJ2-7; D remains ambiguous. Germline V gene data show CDR1 as SGHRS and CDR2 as YFSETQ. The V end lost 4 bases, the J end lost 5 bases, and 13 bases lay between the germline ends. The CDR3 sequence is 13 residues long. Here the CDR3 reads CASSPLLPNEQYF. CDR3 coding DNA: TGCGCCAGCAGCCCCCTTCTACCTAACGAGCAGTACTTC.

This rearrangement joins TRBV5-8 to TRBJ2-2; TRBD1 agrees at 9 bases. Germline V lookup: CDR1 SGHTS, CDR2 YDEGEE. The CDR3 is made up of 18 amino acids. Losses at the gene ends were 3 bases for V and 5 bases for J; bases not matched to a gene: 14. CDR3 loop: CASSSNPDRGFRTGELFF. DNA of the CDR3: TGTGCCAGCAGCTCGAACCCGGACAGGGGATTCAGGACCGGGGAGCTGTTTTTT. Supplemented by reference TRBV5-8 and TRBJ2-2, the full variable domain reads EAGVTQSPTHLIKTRGQQATLRCSPISGHTSVYWYQQALGLGLQFLLWYDEGEERNRGNFPPRFSGRQFPNYSSELNVNALELEDSALYLCASSSNPDRGFRTGELFFGEGSRLTVL.

The chain links TRBV2 to TRBJ1-2, with D possibly being TRBD1 (5 bases). V shed 7 bases and J shed 2 bases, with 17 bases lying between them. The V gene's germline CDR1 is SNHLY and CDR2 FYNNEI. The CDR3 is 15 amino acids. The CDR3: CASNRDSQVNYGYTF. CDR3 DNA: TGTGCCAGCAACCGGGACTCCCAAGTGAACTATGGCTACACCTTC.

The rearrangement uses TRBV12-5 and TRBJ1-4, with D perhaps matching TRBD1 (6 bases). CDR1 is LGHNT, CDR2 FRNRAP, per germline. The CDR3 is 13 residues long. V lost 0 bases, J lost 11 bases, and 10 bases lay in between. DNA of the CDR3: TGTGCTAGTGGTTTGGTCGCAGGGGCCAAACTGTTTTTT. Residues: CASGLVAGAKLFF.

V usage is TRBV6-5 and J usage is TRBJ1-2; the match to TRBD1 covers 9 bases. After removal of 7 bases from V and 8 bases from J, the junction contained 5 bases not matched to a gene. The length of the CDR3 is 12 residues. In germline, CDR1 is MNHEY, CDR2 SVGAGI. The CDR3, as DNA: TGTGCCAGCAACATACAGGGGGCGGGCTACACCTTC. Its protein is CASNIQGAGYTF.

V is TRBV5-6 and J is TRBJ1-1; D is undetermined. This CDR3 contains 13 residues. Germline loops: CDR1 SGHDT, CDR2 YYEEEE. The V gene lost 0 bases and the J gene lost 1 base, with 4 bases spanning the gap. CDR3 DNA sequence: TGTGCCAGCAGCTTGGCGGGGAACACTGAAGCTTTCTTT. Translated, it gives CASSLAGNTEAFF. Supplemented by reference TRBV5-6 and TRBJ1-1, the full variable domain reads DAGVTQSPTHLIKTRGQQVTLRCSPKSGHDTVSWYQQALGQGPQFIFQYYEEEERQRGNFPDRFSGHQFPNYSSELNVNALLLGDSALYLCASSLAGNTEAFFGQGTRLTVV.